The clone carrying this T cell receptor (beta chain) was observed a few times. This sample stems from a study of T-cell memory formation after mild COVID-19. This CDR3 is built from 13 residues. Germline CDR1 and CDR2: SGHTA and FQGNSA. TCRdb reprocessed the 5' RACE reads with MiXCR, giving one entry per CDR3 protein. The sample holds around 310,000 distinct CDR3 sequences; more than 15% are singletons and the top ten take about 22%. The chain is built from TRBV7-2 and TRBJ1-5; TRBD1 might be the D (6 bases). The sample comprised PBMCs or a T cell subset sorted from them (not recorded which). This sequence was found in a man younger than 35 who had mild COVID-19 (a few samples of this study predate the infection). Cell type and time point are not known. In DNA form, the CDR3 reads TGTGCTGGGGGCCAGGGGATCAATCAGCCCCAGCATTTT. This encodes CAGGQGINQPQHF.